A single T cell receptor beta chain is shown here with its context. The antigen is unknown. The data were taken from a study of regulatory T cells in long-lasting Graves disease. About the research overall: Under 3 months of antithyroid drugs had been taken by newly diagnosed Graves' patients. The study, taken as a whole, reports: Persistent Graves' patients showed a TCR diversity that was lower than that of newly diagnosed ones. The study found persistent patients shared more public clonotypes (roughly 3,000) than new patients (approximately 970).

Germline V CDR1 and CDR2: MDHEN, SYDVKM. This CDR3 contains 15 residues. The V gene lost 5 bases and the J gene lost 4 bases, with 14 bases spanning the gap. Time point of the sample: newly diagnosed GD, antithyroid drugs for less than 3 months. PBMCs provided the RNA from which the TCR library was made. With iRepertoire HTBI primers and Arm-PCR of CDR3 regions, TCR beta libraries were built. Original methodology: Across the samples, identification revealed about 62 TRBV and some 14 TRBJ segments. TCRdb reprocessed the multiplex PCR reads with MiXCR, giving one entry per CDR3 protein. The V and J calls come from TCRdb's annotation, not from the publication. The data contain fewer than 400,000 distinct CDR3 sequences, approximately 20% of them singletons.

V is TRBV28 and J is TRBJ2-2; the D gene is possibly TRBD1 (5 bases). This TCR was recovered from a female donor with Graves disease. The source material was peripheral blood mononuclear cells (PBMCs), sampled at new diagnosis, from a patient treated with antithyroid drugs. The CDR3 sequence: CASSLYRSPTGELFF. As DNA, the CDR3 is TGTGCCAGCAGTCTATACAGGTCCCCCACCGGGGAGCTGTTTTTT. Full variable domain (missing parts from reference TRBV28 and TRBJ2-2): DVKVTQSSRYLVKRTGEKVFLECVQDMDHENMFWYRQDPGLGLRLIYFSYDVKMKEKGDIPEGYSVSREKKERFSLILESASTNQTSMYLCASSLYRSPTGELFFGEGSRLTVL.